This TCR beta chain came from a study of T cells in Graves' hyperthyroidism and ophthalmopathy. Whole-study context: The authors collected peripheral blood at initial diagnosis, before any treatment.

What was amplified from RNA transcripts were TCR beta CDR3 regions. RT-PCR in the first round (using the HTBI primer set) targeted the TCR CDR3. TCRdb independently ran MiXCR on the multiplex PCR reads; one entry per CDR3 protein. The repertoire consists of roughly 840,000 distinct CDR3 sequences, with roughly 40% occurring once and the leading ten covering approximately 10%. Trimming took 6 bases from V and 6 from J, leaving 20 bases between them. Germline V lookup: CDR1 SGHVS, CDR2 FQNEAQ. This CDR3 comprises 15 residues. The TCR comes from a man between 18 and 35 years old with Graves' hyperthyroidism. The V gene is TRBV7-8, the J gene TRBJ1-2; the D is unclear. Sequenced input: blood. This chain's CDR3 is CASSLYAIFGDGYTF. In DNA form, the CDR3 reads TGTGCCAGCAGTTTATACGCGATCTTCGGAGATGGCTACACCTTC. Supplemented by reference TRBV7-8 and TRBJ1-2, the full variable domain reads GAGVSQSPRYKVAKRGQDVALRCDPISGHVSLFWYQQALGQGPEFLTYFQNEAQLDKSGLPSDRFFAERPEGSVSTLKIQRTQQEDSAVYLCASSLYAIFGDGYTFGSGTRLTVV.